The entry below describes one T cell receptor (beta chain). The antigen remains undetermined. This specimen comes from a study of shared clonotypes between healthy human individuals. Study background: For every donor, three CD4 naive, three CD4 memory, two CD8 naive and one CD8 memory plates were used. Study findings and constraints: Among donors, sharing of clonotypes was expected to be affected by sequencing depth. It was observed that roughly 5.5% of naive CD4 clonotypes were shared across four donors.

Sequencing used immunoSEQ multiplex PCR; TCRdb keeps in-frame clones, though not all of them. The sample carries roughly 2.1 million clones, approximately 94% recorded once. V lost 3 bases and J lost 9; bases outside the gene matches: 4. Germline lookup yields CDR1 SNHLY and CDR2 FYNNEI. The CDR3 totals 14 residues. As defined, naive CD8 cells were CD45RO-negative and positively selected for CCR7, with terminally differentiated effector memory CD45RA+ cells excluded. Healthy HIV-negative adults with no recent acute infections or vaccinations were recruited as donors. The sample consisted of naive CD8+ T cells from PBMCs. The clonotype was recovered from a man in his late teens or twenties in good health. Some clones in this sample may be carry-over from other donors' samples. The chain uses TRBV2 and TRBJ1-5, with TRBD1 matching 11 bases. This CDR3 is CASSEWDRGWPQHF. CDR3 bases: TGTGCCAGCAGTGAGTGGGACAGGGGGTGGCCCCAGCATTTT.